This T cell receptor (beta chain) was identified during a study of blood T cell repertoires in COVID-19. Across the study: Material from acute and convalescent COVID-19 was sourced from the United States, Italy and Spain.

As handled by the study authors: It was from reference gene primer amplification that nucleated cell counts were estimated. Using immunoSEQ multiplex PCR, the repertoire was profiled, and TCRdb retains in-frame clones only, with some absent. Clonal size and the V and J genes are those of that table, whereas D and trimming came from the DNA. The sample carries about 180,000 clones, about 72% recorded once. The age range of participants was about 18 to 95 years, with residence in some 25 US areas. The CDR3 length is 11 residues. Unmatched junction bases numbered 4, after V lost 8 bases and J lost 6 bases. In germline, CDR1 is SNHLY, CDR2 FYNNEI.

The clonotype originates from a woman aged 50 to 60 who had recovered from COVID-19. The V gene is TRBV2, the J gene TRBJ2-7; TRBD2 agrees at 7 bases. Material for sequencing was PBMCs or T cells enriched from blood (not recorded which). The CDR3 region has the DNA TGTGCCAGCGAGGGGAGGGCCGAGCAGTACTTC. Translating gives CASEGRAEQYF.